These 14 T cell receptor beta chains were sequenced from one sample in a study of shared clonotypes between healthy human individuals. Data came from immunoSEQ multiplex PCR; TCRdb stores just in-frame clones and leaves some out. The repertoire holds over a million clones, with over 95% as singletons. Sample: naive CD4+ T cells sorted from blood. The subset denotes: CD45RA+ positively selected. Receptors originate from a young man in good health.

The gene calls are TRBV27 and TRBJ1-4; 7 bases map to TRBD1. Germline V gene lookup returns CDR1 MNHEY and CDR2 SMNVEV (reference sequence). There are 14 residues in the CDR3. V was clipped by 4 bases and J by 5 bases; unmatched bases: 4. CDR3 DNA: TGTGCCAGCAGTTCCTTGGACAGGAATGAAAAACTGTTTTTT. Protein product: CASSSLDRNEKLFF. Variable domain in full (rest from reference TRBV27 and TRBJ1-4): EAQVTQNPRYLITVTGKKLTVTCSQNMNHEYMSWYRQDPGLGLRQIYYSMNVEVTDKGDVPEGYKVSRKEKRNFPLILESPSPNQTSLYFCASSSLDRNEKLFFGSGTQLSVL.

The chain couples TRBV11-2 to TRBJ2-1; 11 bases map to TRBD2. J gave up 6 bases and V 1 base, and 11 bases lay outside the gene matches. The CDR3 is 18 amino acids. Germline-derived CDR1 and CDR2 are SGHAT and FQNNGV. The CDR3 spells CASSLVLGGLAVLNEQFF. As DNA, the CDR3 is TGTGCCAGCAGCTTAGTTTTAGGGGGACTAGCGGTACTCAATGAGCAGTTCTTC.

V is TRBV29-1 and J is TRBJ1-2, with 8 bases lining up with TRBD1. The CDR3 extends over 16 amino acids. From germline, CDR1 is SQVTM and CDR2 ANQGSEA. V shed 7 bases and J 5 bases; nucleotides not matched to a gene: 18. CDR3: CSAQGAPVAGRYGYTF. CDR3 sequence (DNA): TGCAGCGCGCAGGGGGCGCCGGTCGCAGGTCGGTATGGCTACACCTTC.

The V gene is TRBV7-6, the J gene TRBJ2-3, with 7 nucleotides matching TRBD1. The CDR3 consists of 15 residues. V lost 6 bases to trimming and J lost 3 bases; unmatched junction nucleotides: 9. Germline lookup yields CDR1 SGHVS and CDR2 FNYEAQ. Here the CDR3 reads CASRADRDGTDTQYF. CDR3 bases: TGTGCCAGCAGAGCCGACAGGGATGGAACAGATACGCAGTATTTT.

The J gene is TRBJ2-7, the V gene TRBV10-3; 10 nucleotides agree with TRBD1. Germline CDR1 ENHRY, CDR2 SYGVKD. After removal of 2 bases from V and 2 bases from J, the junction contained 3 bases not matched to a gene. The CDR3 has 15 residues. Here the CDR3 reads CAISETGQGAYEQYF. In DNA, the CDR3 is TGTGCCATCAGTGAGACCGGACAGGGGGCCTACGAGCAGTACTTC.

As concerns this clone: Other nucleotide sequences in the sample specify the same CDR3. The rearrangement uses TRBV29-1 and TRBJ2-7; D is ambiguous. V lost 5 bases and J lost 4, with 6 bases in between. The germline gives CDR1 SQVTM, CDR2 ANQGSEA. This CDR3 contains 10 residues. This CDR3 is CSVLFYEQYF. In DNA, the CDR3 is TGCAGCGTTCTGTTTTACGAGCAGTACTTC.

The rearrangement uses TRBV6-5 and TRBJ1-1, with 8 bases matching TRBD1. With 0 bases clipped from V and 4 bases from J, the junction kept 7 bases outside the gene matches. The V gene's germline CDR1 is MNHEY and CDR2 SVGAGI. There are 16 residues in the CDR3. CDR3 DNA: TGTGCCAGCAGTTACTCCCCGACAGGGGCCTTCACTGAAGCTTTCTTT. As protein: CASSYSPTGAFTEAFF.

In DNA, the CDR3 is TGTGCCAGCACCTTATCCGACGGAATGAACACTGAAGCTTTCTTT. Translating it yields CASTLSDGMNTEAFF. The J gene is TRBJ1-1, the V gene TRBV28; D is unresolved. This CDR3 is built from 15 residues. Between the trimmed V and J ends, which lost 7 bases and 0 bases, there was a span of 15 bases. The germline gives CDR1 MDHEN, CDR2 SYDVKM. Drawing the rest from reference TRBV28 and TRBJ1-1, the complete variable domain is DVKVTQSSRYLVKRTGEKVFLECVQDMDHENMFWYRQDPGLGLRLIYFSYDVKMKEKGDIPEGYSVSREKKERFSLILESASTNQTSMYLCASTLSDGMNTEAFFGQGTRLTVV.

J is TRBJ1-1 and V is TRBV30; D is uncertain. Germline CDR1 and CDR2: GTSNPN and SVGIG (reference sequence). V gave up 2 bases and J gave up 5 bases, with 6 bases separating them. This CDR3 has 11 amino acids. CDR3 loop: CAWSMRTEAFF. The DNA of the CDR3 is TGTGCCTGGAGTATGAGAACTGAAGCTTTCTTT.

This chain connects TRBV27 to TRBJ2-1, with TRBD1 matching 10 bases. Trimming removed 2 bases from V and 6 bases from J; junction bases left unmatched: 4. Germline V gene sequence: CDR1 MNHEY, CDR2 SMNVEV (reference sequence). The CDR3 extends over 15 amino acids. The CDR3 nucleotides read TGTGCCAGCAGTTTAGGGACAGGGGTGGTCAATGAGCAGTTCTTC. Its protein product is CASSLGTGVVNEQFF.

V usage is TRBV5-4 and J usage is TRBJ2-6, with 8 positions matching TRBD1. The J segment lost 0 bases and the V segment lost 4 bases, leaving 6 bases of the junction unmatched. CDR3 length: 17 residues. CDR1 is SGHNT and CDR2 is YYREEE in the germline V gene (reference sequence). CDR3 sequence reads: CASSPGTGPSGANVLTF. The CDR3, as DNA: TGTGCCAGCAGCCCAGGGACAGGTCCCTCTGGGGCCAACGTCCTGACTTTC.

CDR3: CASSSRIEGGELFF. Here the CDR3 DNA reads TGTGCCAGCAGCTCAAGAATAGAGGGCGGGGAGCTGTTTTTT. This sequence joins TRBV13 and TRBJ2-2; a weak D match, TRBD2 (5 bases). This CDR3 has 14 residues. Trimming took 4 bases from V and 7 from J, leaving 13 bases between them. The germline V gene has CDR1 PRHDT and CDR2 FYEKMQ (reference sequence).

Of note for this clone: Other DNA sequences in this specimen translate into the identical CDR3. This chain joins TRBV19 and TRBJ2-1, with TRBD2 matching over 13 bases. CDR1 LNHDA and CDR2 SQIVND come from the germline V gene (reference sequence). The CDR3 length is 14 residues. Unmatched junction bases numbered 2, after V lost 6 bases and J lost 6 bases. CDR3 residues: CASRRLAGGNEQFF. CDR3 DNA: TGTGCCAGTAGACGACTAGCGGGAGGCAATGAGCAGTTCTTC.

This chain connects TRBV5-4 to TRBJ2-6; 7 bases align to TRBD1. CDR3 size: 17 residues. Germline CDR1 is SGHNT and CDR2 is YYREEE (reference sequence). V dropped 4 bases and J dropped 3; count of bases not matched to a gene: 10. The CDR3 protein is CASSRQDRQGGANVLTF. The CDR3 region has the DNA TGTGCCAGCAGCCGACAGGACAGGCAAGGTGGGGCCAACGTCCTGACTTTC.